The 8 T cell receptor beta chains reported below all come from one sample, sequenced in a study of blood T cell repertoires in COVID-19. Assay used: immunoSEQ multiplex PCR; TCRdb lists only in-frame clones, some missing. The sample shows about 350,000 clones, 87% of them seen only once. Sequencing was performed on PBMCs or T cells enriched from blood (not recorded which). These receptors were collected from a woman aged 30 to 39 who had recovered from COVID-19.

The rearrangement uses TRBV24-1 and TRBJ2-3; TRBD2 is a possible D gene (5 bases). The CDR3 length is 13 residues. Germline CDR1 reads KGHDR; CDR2 reads SFDVKD. The V end was cut by 10 bases, the J end by 1 base, with 11 bases between. The CDR3 sequence: CATGSTGTDTQYF. CDR3 in DNA: TGTGCCACAGGGAGTACAGGCACAGATACGCAGTATTTT.

The chain uses TRBV5-1 and TRBJ2-7; no definite D call. Germline V gives CDR1 SGHRS, CDR2 YFSETQ. This CDR3 has 13 amino acids. Trimming pared 4 bases from V and 2 bases from J, leaving 10 bases between. The CDR3 reads CASSLTTTYEQYF. CDR3 nucleotide sequence: TGCGCCAGCAGCCTCACAACTACCTACGAGCAGTACTTC.

In its sample, this clone was seen once. The chain links TRBV6-5 to TRBJ2-7; 7 bases are shared with TRBD2. V lost 1 base, J lost 2 bases, and 8 bases stayed unmatched. CDR3 length: 16 residues. The germline gives CDR1 MNHEY, CDR2 SVGAGI. The DNA of the CDR3 is TGTGCCAGCAGTTACTTAGCGGGTCATCATCCCTACGAGCAGTACTTC. It yields the protein CASSYLAGHHPYEQYF.

CDR3 coding DNA: TGTGCCAGCAGCTCGGGGAGATCCTATGGCTACACCTTC. This sequence encodes CASSSGRSYGYTF. The chain has TRBV2 and TRBJ1-2; D gene ambiguous. This CDR3 spans 13 amino acids. Germline CDR1 is SNHLY and CDR2 is FYNNEI. With 6 bases removed from V and 4 bases from J, the gap between germline ends came to 12 bases.

This chain links TRBV7-6 with TRBJ2-1; 8 bases line up with TRBD2. In germline, CDR1 is SGHVS, CDR2 FNYEAQ. Trimming took 1 base from V and 0 from J; bases not matched to a gene: 5. This CDR3 comprises 17 residues. CDR3 protein: CASSLGSSGLSYNEQFF. For the CDR3, the DNA is TGTGCCAGCAGCTTAGGGTCTAGCGGGCTCTCCTACAATGAGCAGTTCTTC.

In DNA, the CDR3 is TGTGCCAGCAGCCTGGGACTCAACACAGATACGCAGTATTTT. Protein: CASSLGLNTDTQYF. This sequence joins TRBV7-9 and TRBJ2-3, with D tentatively TRBD2 (6 bases). From germline, CDR1 is SEHNR and CDR2 FQNEAQ (reference sequence). The CDR3 runs to 14 residues. The V end lost 5 bases, the J end lost 2 bases, and 11 bases lay between the germline ends. The full variable domain, in which reference TRBV7-9 and TRBJ2-3 provide the parts outside the CDR3, is DTGVSQNPRHKITKRGQNVTFRCDPISEHNRLYWYRQTLGQGPEFLTYFQNEAQLEKSRLLSDRFSAERPKGSFSTLEIQRTEQGDSAMYLCASSLGLNTDTQYFGPGTRLTVL.

The CDR3 sequence: CASSLGTGGWYEQYF. CDR3 bases: TGTGCCAGCAGCCTCGGTACAGGGGGCTGGTACGAGCAGTACTTC. The chain combines TRBV7-9 with TRBJ2-7, with 9 bases that match TRBD1. CDR1 and CDR2 from the germline V gene are SEHNR and FQNEAQ (reference sequence). The J segment lost 4 bases and the V segment lost 5 bases, leaving 9 bases of the junction unmatched. The CDR3 length is 15 residues.

This chain joins TRBV30 and TRBJ1-3, with no clear D. Trimming pared 5 bases from V and 0 bases from J, leaving 8 bases between. Germline CDR1 GTSNPN, CDR2 SVGIG (reference sequence). This CDR3 contains 13 residues. The CDR3 loop reads CAWQQISGNTIYF. The CDR3 bases are TGTGCCTGGCAACAGATCTCTGGAAACACCATATATTTT.